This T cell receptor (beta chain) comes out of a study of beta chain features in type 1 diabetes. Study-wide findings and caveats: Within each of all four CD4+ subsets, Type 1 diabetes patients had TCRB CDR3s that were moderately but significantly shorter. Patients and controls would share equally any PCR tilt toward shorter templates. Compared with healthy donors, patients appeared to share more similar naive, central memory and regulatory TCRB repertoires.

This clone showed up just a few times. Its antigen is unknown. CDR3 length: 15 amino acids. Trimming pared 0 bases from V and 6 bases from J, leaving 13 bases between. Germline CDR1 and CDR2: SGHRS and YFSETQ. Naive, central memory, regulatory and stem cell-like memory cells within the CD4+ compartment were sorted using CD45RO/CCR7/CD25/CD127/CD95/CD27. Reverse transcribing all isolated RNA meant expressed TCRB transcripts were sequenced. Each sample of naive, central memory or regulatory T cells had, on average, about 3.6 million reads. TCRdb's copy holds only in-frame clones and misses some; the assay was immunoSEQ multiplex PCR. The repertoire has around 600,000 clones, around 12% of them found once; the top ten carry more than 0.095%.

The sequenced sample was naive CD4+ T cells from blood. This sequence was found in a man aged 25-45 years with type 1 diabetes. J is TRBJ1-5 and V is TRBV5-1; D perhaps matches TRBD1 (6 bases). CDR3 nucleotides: TGCGCCAGCAGCTTGGATAGGGGGGGAAGTCAGCCCCAGCATTTT. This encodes CASSLDRGGSQPQHF.